These 24 T cell receptor beta chains were sequenced from one sample in a study of post-analysis software for immune sequencing data (dated by TCRdb to about 2015). Beyond this particular receptor, the publication reports: About five TRBV segments, including TRBV5-6, TRBV5-1 and TRBV20-1, were significantly more frequent in patients than controls.

Receptor amplification or capture employed PCR. The run used an Illumina HiSeq 2500. To reduce PCR and sequencing biases, unique molecular identifiers were built into the TCR beta cDNA libraries. TCRdb reprocessing: public reads trimmed at Q25 with fastp, clones called with MiXCR, in-frame beta chains kept. Every CDR3 protein is listed once, alongside the most common genes and DNA of its rows. In this sample the table shows about half a million distinct CDR3 sequences, under 55% of which occur a single time. The ten largest clones capture 9.5% to 13% of the sample. Their recognized antigens are unknown. Material for sequencing was blood. The receptors come from a girl aged 10 to 17 with multiple sclerosis.

J is TRBJ2-7 and V is TRBV15; 7 bases are shared with TRBD1. Trimming removed 5 bases from V and 2 bases from J; junction bases left unmatched: 6. The CDR3 contains 14 residues. Germline V gives CDR1 LNHNV, CDR2 YYDKDF (reference sequence). DNA for the CDR3: TGTGCCACCAGCGTCGGGACAGCTACCTACGAGCAGTACTTC. This encodes CATSVGTATYEQYF.

The chain has TRBV20-1 and TRBJ1-6, with TRBD1 matching over 10 bases. V gave up 2 bases and J gave up 7 bases; unmatched junction bases: 8. The CDR3 has 16 residues. CDR1 DFQATT and CDR2 SNEGSKA come from the germline V gene (reference sequence). The CDR3 DNA sequence: TGCAGTGCTAGAACAAGGACAGGGGGAGGGAATTCACCCCTCCACTTT. This sequence encodes CSARTRTGGGNSPLHF.

This clonotype was detected only a few times. The chain joins TRBV29-1 to TRBJ2-7, with 8 bases identical to TRBD1. The J call may be wrong; the DNA end is better matched by TRBJ2-5. The CDR3 spans 14 residues. Germline V gene sequence: CDR1 SQVTM, CDR2 ANQGSEA. The CDR3 DNA reads TGCAGCGTTCTTGACGACAGGGGAGTAGAGACCCAGTACTTC. Protein sequence: CSVLDDRGVETQYF.

The rearrangement links TRBV20-1 to TRBJ2-1; 11 bases fit TRBD2. The CDR3 consists of 14 residues. With V trimmed by 7 bases and J by 2 bases, 4 bases remained unmatched. Per the germline V gene, CDR1 is DFQATT and CDR2 is SNEGSKA (reference sequence). Written as DNA, the CDR3 is TGCAGTGTTGAGACTAGCGGGGCCTACAATGAGCAGTTCTTC. It translates to CSVETSGAYNEQFF.

This rearrangement joins TRBV7-2 to TRBJ2-7; 8 nucleotides agree with TRBD2. V was pared by 4 bases and J by 3 bases, with 14 bases of the junction left unmatched. The length of the CDR3 is 17 residues. From germline, CDR1 is SGHTA and CDR2 FQGNSA. CDR3 protein: CASSSPGVRGRNYEQYF. CDR3 sequence (DNA): TGTGCCAGCAGCTCTCCTGGTGTTCGCGGGAGGAACTACGAGCAGTACTTC.

This clonotype turned up a few times. The chain employs TRBV7-2 and TRBJ1-1, with TRBD1 as a possible D gene (5 bases). Trimming removed 3 bases at V and 12 bases at J, with 17 bases between. This CDR3 spans 13 amino acids. Germline values: CDR1 SGHTA, CDR2 FQGNSA. The CDR3 bases are TGTGCCAGCAGCTTCTCGGGGGGTTGGTCGCCTTTCTTT. Amino acids: CASSFSGGWSPFF.

This clonotype came up a few times. The V call is TRBV20-1, the J call TRBJ2-1; 16 nucleotides line up with TRBD2. CDR1 DFQATT and CDR2 SNEGSKA come from the germline V gene (reference sequence). The CDR3 sequence is 16 residues long. The V and J ends lost 6 bases and 5 bases, in that order; junction bases with no gene match: 7. In DNA form, the CDR3 reads TGCAGTGCAACGGGACTAGCGGGAGGGAGGGACAATGAGCAGTTCTTC. It codes for CSATGLAGGRDNEQFF.

The J gene is TRBJ2-7, the V gene TRBV20-1; the match to TRBD2 covers 9 bases. V lost 2 bases and J lost 4; bases outside the gene matches: 3. Germline loops: CDR1 DFQATT, CDR2 SNEGSKA (reference sequence). This CDR3 spans 13 amino acids. The CDR3 spells CSARNSGRYEQYF. The CDR3 DNA sequence: TGCAGTGCTAGAAACAGCGGGAGGTACGAGCAGTACTTC.

The J gene is TRBJ2-1, the V gene TRBV6-2 or TRBV6-3, with D uncertain. Germline CDR1 MNHEY, CDR2 SVGEGT. With 6 bases removed from V and 10 bases from J, the gap between germline ends came to 13 bases. The CDR3 covers 12 residues. The DNA for the CDR3 is TGTGCCAGCAGCCCTATTGGGTGGGAGCAGTTCTTC. Protein: CASSPIGWEQFF.

This clonotype was found a few times. The V gene is TRBV6-2 or TRBV6-3, the J gene TRBJ2-5, with D possibly TRBD1 on 5 matching bases. Trimming removed 7 bases from V and 5 bases from J, with 20 bases in between. The CDR3 consists of 15 residues. Per germline, CDR1 MNHEY and CDR2 SVGEGT. The DNA for the CDR3 is TGTGCCAGCATAAAGGACACCTACCCCTCGGAGACCCAGTACTTC. Its protein product is CASIKDTYPSETQYF.

V is TRBV12-3 or TRBV12-4 and J is TRBJ2-3; 9 nucleotides line up with TRBD2. The CDR3 runs to 16 residues. The V segment lost 3 bases and the J segment 1 base; nucleotides outside the gene matches: 5. This chain's CDR3 is CASSFTSGLGTDTQYF. CDR3 nucleotides: TGTGCCAGCAGTTTTACTAGCGGGCTCGGCACAGATACGCAGTATTTT.

V usage is TRBV9 and J usage is TRBJ2-1; D is ambiguous. Germline V gene lookup returns CDR1 SGDLS and CDR2 YYNGEE. The V end lost 0 bases, the J end lost 6 bases, and 13 bases lay between the germline ends. There are 15 residues in the CDR3. CDR3 sequence: CASSVAFSGRNEQFF. In DNA, the CDR3 is TGTGCCAGCAGCGTAGCGTTTTCGGGCCGCAATGAGCAGTTCTTC.

The chain carries TRBV14 and TRBJ2-5, with no clear D. Trimming shortened V by 4 bases and J by 2 bases, and 8 bases separated the two germline ends. CDR1 is SGHDN, CDR2 FVKESK, per germline. The CDR3 length is 13 residues. The chain's CDR3 is CASSRIAQETQYF. The CDR3 coding sequence is TGTGCCAGCAGCCGTATAGCTCAAGAGACCCAGTACTTC.

In this sample, this clonotype turned up a few times. The V and J genes are TRBV6-5 and TRBJ2-1; either TRBD1 or TRBD2 may fit D (5 bases each). Germline V gene sequence: CDR1 MNHEY, CDR2 SVGAGI. There are 13 residues in the CDR3. V lost 8 bases, J lost 0 bases, and 8 bases lay in between. The CDR3 protein is CASGAGSYNEQFF. CDR3 bases: TGTGCCAGCGGGGCGGGCTCCTACAATGAGCAGTTCTTC.

This clonotype was detected only a few times. In nucleotides, the CDR3 is TGTGCCAGCAGTTTGGACATCCCGGGACTAGCGCCCTCCTACGAGCAGTACTTC. This gives the protein CASSLDIPGLAPSYEQYF. V gene TRBV12-3 or TRBV12-4 combines with J gene TRBJ2-7; 10 positions agree with TRBD2. This CDR3 region has 18 residues. V lost 3 bases, J lost 0 bases, and 11 bases stayed unmatched.

In its sample, this clonotype was seen once. V is TRBV9 and J is TRBJ1-1; D unclear. This CDR3 is 14 amino acids long. V was shortened by 3 bases and J by 0 bases, with 9 bases between the two germline ends. Germline V CDR1 and CDR2: SGDLS, YYNGEE. In nucleotides, the CDR3 is TGTGCCAGCAGCGCCCAGCCTATGAACACTGAAGCTTTCTTT. This translates into CASSAQPMNTEAFF.

This rearrangement joins TRBV3-1 to TRBJ1-1, with a tentative D call TRBD1 (6 bases). CDR1 and CDR2 from the germline V gene are LGHDT and YNNKEL (reference sequence). This CDR3 is 16 amino acids long. Trimming stripped 2 bases from V and 0 bases from J, with 13 bases between. The CDR3 nucleotides are TGTGCCAGCAGCCAAACCATCGGACAGCTGAACACTGAAGCTTTCTTT. Encoded protein: CASSQTIGQLNTEAFF.

V is TRBV20-1 and J is TRBJ2-3; D is perhaps TRBD1 (5 bases). Trimming took 6 bases from V and 4 from J, leaving 11 bases between them. This CDR3 has 12 residues. Germline V gene data show CDR1 as DFQATT and CDR2 as SNEGSKA (reference sequence). CDR3 amino acids: CSAQRGADTQYF. The CDR3 DNA reads as TGCAGTGCCCAAAGGGGTGCAGATACGCAGTATTTT.

This chain uses TRBV10-3 with TRBJ1-5; 12 nucleotides line up with TRBD1. V was clipped by 8 bases and J by 6 bases; unmatched bases: 2. This CDR3 is 13 amino acids long. The germline gives CDR1 ENHRY, CDR2 SYGVKD. The DNA for the CDR3 is TGTGCCATCGGGACAGGGGGCCGTCAGCCCCAGCATTTT. This sequence encodes CAIGTGGRQPQHF.

The chain couples TRBV24-1 to TRBJ2-7; 11 positions agree with TRBD2. Germline-derived CDR1 and CDR2 are KGHDR and SFDVKD. V trimming: 3 bases; J trimming: 0 bases; junction bases outside the gene matches: 9. CDR3 size: 18 residues. The CDR3 region has the DNA TGTGCCACCAGTGATCCTGCGACTAGCGGGGTTAGCTCCTACGAGCAGTACTTC. Protein product: CATSDPATSGVSSYEQYF.

This clonotype appeared a few times. V usage is TRBV5-1 and J usage is TRBJ2-7, with D unresolved. CDR3 length: 14 amino acids. Trimming shortened V by 4 bases and J by 0 bases, and 11 bases separated the two germline ends. Germline V CDR1 and CDR2: SGHRS, YFSETQ. CDR3 nucleotides: TGCGCCAGCAGCCCAGGCCCGGCCTCCTACGAGCAGTACTTC. This gives the protein CASSPGPASYEQYF.

This clonotype has a single count. The chain links TRBV20-1 to TRBJ2-7, with D perhaps TRBD1 or TRBD2 (5 bases each). Germline CDR1 is DFQATT and CDR2 is SNEGSKA (reference sequence). The V gene lost 3 bases and the J gene lost 7 bases, with 22 bases spanning the gap. This CDR3 has 15 amino acids. CDR3 amino acids: CSASGGARIVGEQYF. The CDR3 DNA sequence: TGCAGTGCTAGTGGGGGTGCGCGAATAGTGGGTGAGCAGTACTTC.

The V and J genes are TRBV12-3 or TRBV12-4 and TRBJ2-3; perhaps D is TRBD1 or TRBD2 (7 bases each). V was cut by 7 bases and J by 3 bases, with 17 bases left in between. The CDR3 totals 15 residues. The CDR3 DNA is TGTGCCAGCAAGGGAGGGACAGAGATGACAGATACGCAGTATTTT. Residues: CASKGGTEMTDTQYF.

The genes are TRBV4-1 and TRBJ2-5, with D possibly matching TRBD2 (6 bases). Per germline, CDR1 MGHRA and CDR2 YSYEKL. The germline V and J ends were trimmed by 4 bases and 2 bases, with 17 bases remaining between them. The CDR3 is 16 residues long. In nucleotides, the CDR3 is TGCGCCAGCAGCCCTTTGGCTACCGGGACTCAAGAGACCCAGTACTTC. Amino acid sequence: CASSPLATGTQETQYF.